This passage covers 22 T cell receptor beta chains from one sample sequenced in a study of T cell responses to AZD1222 COVID-19 vaccine. TCRdb's copy holds only in-frame clones and misses some; the assay was immunoSEQ multiplex PCR. The repertoire holds about 120,000 clones, roughly 90% seen once, with 5% to 7.5% in the top ten. The source was peripheral blood, collected on day 0 of AZD1222 vaccination. The receptors come from an adult in good health.

The chain combines TRBV6-2 or TRBV6-3 with TRBJ1-1; 10 nucleotides agree with TRBD1. The CDR3 loop spans 17 amino acids. J was trimmed by 3 bases and V by 0 bases; bases with no gene match: 7. Germline-derived CDR1 and CDR2 are MNHEY and SVGEGT. In DNA, the CDR3 is TGTGCCAGCAGTTACTCAAGACAGGGGGCTAAGGACACTGAAGCTTTCTTT. Protein product: CASSYSRQGAKDTEAFF.

In its sample, this clone was seen once. The DNA is omitted, as the CDR3 cannot be located on it reliably, and the CDR3 follows TCRdb's listing. This chain uses TRBV12-2 with TRBJ1-6. TRBV12-2 is termed a pseudogene. The CDR3 region is 19 residues in length, termini included. CDR3 sequence reads: CASRLGIFLENSYNSPLHF.

This chain joins TRBV13 and TRBJ2-5; 7 nucleotides align to TRBD2. Germline V gene lookup returns CDR1 PRHDT and CDR2 FYEKMQ (reference sequence). The CDR3 runs to 16 residues. V shed 5 bases, J shed 2 bases, and the junction held 11 bases outside the gene matches. CDR3 sequence reads: CASSRPIAGSQETQYF. CDR3 nucleotide sequence: TGTGCCAGCAGCCGACCCATAGCGGGCTCACAAGAGACCCAGTACTTC.

V is TRBV3-1 (or the pseudogene TRBV3-2) and J is TRBJ2-5; 11 bases map to TRBD1. V dropped 2 bases and J dropped 7; count of bases not matched to a gene: 6. The CDR3 consists of 15 residues. The germline V gene has CDR1 LGHDT and CDR2 YNNKEL (reference sequence). The CDR3 DNA reads TGTGCCAGCAGCCAACCAGGACAGGGGGCCGGGACCCAGTACTTC. This encodes CASSQPGQGAGTQYF.

The genes are TRBV7-2 and TRBJ1-2, with D tentatively TRBD1 (6 bases). Germline V gene lookup returns CDR1 SGHTA and CDR2 FQGNSA. This CDR3 region has 14 residues. V lost 2 bases to trimming and J lost 2 bases, with 9 bases between them. The DNA for the CDR3 is TGTGCCAGCAGCTTATCCGGGACAAACTATGGCTACACCTTC. Translated: CASSLSGTNYGYTF. The full variable domain, completed using reference TRBV7-2 and TRBJ1-2, is GAGVSQSPSNKVTEKGKDVELRCDPISGHTALYWYRQSLGQGLEFLIYFQGNSAPDKSGLPSDRFSAERTGGSVSTLTIQRTQQEDSAVYLCASSLSGTNYGYTFGSGTRLTVV.

Worth noting for this clone: Other DNA sequences of this sample code for an identical CDR3. The chain couples TRBV3-1 (or the pseudogene TRBV3-2) to TRBJ1-5; D gene unclear. This CDR3 has 15 amino acids. Looked up from germline, CDR1 is LGHDT and CDR2 is YNNKEL (reference sequence). Trimming stripped 1 base from V and 4 bases from J, with 11 bases between. The CDR3: CASSQGAGRNQPQHF. In DNA, the CDR3 is TGTGCCAGCAGCCAAGGGGCGGGGAGGAATCAGCCCCAGCATTTT.

V and J are TRBV5-1 and TRBJ1-2, with 7 bases lining up with TRBD1. The CDR3 is made up of 16 amino acids. The germline V gene has CDR1 SGHRS and CDR2 YFSETQ. The V and J ends lost 2 bases and 2 bases, in that order; junction bases with no gene match: 9. CDR3 protein: CASSFGLQGRNYGYTF. For the CDR3, the DNA is TGCGCCAGCAGCTTCGGATTACAGGGGAGGAACTATGGCTACACCTTC. The complete variable domain, with remaining parts taken from reference TRBV5-1 and TRBJ1-2, reads KAGVTQTPRYLIKTRGQQVTLSCSPISGHRSVSWYQQTPGQGLQFLFEYFSETQRNKGNFPGRFSGRQFSNSRSEMNVSTLELGDSALYLCASSFGLQGRNYGYTFGSGTRLTVV.

The rearrangement joins TRBV4-3 to TRBJ1-2; weak D call: TRBD1 (5 bases). Germline CDR1 LGHNA, CDR2 YSLEER. The CDR3 covers 15 residues. V was trimmed by 0 bases and J by 10 bases, leaving 18 bases between them. The CDR3 DNA reads as TGCGCCAGCAGCCAAGAAAGGGTTCAGGGCTGGACCTACACCTTC. It codes for CASSQERVQGWTYTF.

The V gene is TRBV4-2, the J gene TRBJ1-1; TRBD1 is a possible D gene (5 bases). Trimming pared 2 bases from V and 1 base from J, leaving 17 bases between. Germline assignment: CDR1 LGHNA and CDR2 YNFKEQ. The CDR3 loop spans 17 amino acids. The CDR3 here is CASSQRLGGGPNTEAFF. The CDR3 DNA is TGTGCCAGCAGCCAAAGATTGGGGGGGGGACCGAACACTGAAGCTTTCTTT.

The J gene is TRBJ2-7, the V gene TRBV19; D not resolved. Per the germline V gene, CDR1 is LNHDA and CDR2 is SQIVND (reference sequence). The CDR3 length is 13 residues. The ends were cut back, 5 bases at V and 1 base at J, with 9 bases in the middle. For the CDR3, the DNA is TGTGCCAGTAGTTTCCAGGCTTCCTACGAGCAGTACTTC. This translates into CASSFQASYEQYF. Full variable domain (remainder filled in from reference TRBV19 and TRBJ2-7): DGGITQSPKYLFRKEGQNVTLSCEQNLNHDAMYWYRQDPGQGLRLIYYSQIVNDFQKGDIAEGYSVSREKKESFPLTVTSAQKNPTAFYLCASSFQASYEQYFGPGTRLTVT.

This chain joins TRBV19 and TRBJ1-6; no firm D call. V was shortened by 1 base and J by 8 bases, with 12 bases between the two germline ends. This CDR3 comprises 15 residues. The germline V gene encodes CDR1 LNHDA and CDR2 SQIVND (reference sequence). The CDR3 DNA reads as TGTGCCAGTAGTATAGTCGGGGATTCGGATTCACCCCTCCACTTT. It encodes CASSIVGDSDSPLHF.

The chain links TRBV18 to TRBJ2-2, with 7 bases lining up with TRBD2. The germline V gene has CDR1 KGHSH and CDR2 LQKENI. Trimming took 1 base from V and 5 from J; bases not matched to a gene: 7. CDR3 length: 16 amino acids. CDR3 protein: CASSPLLWEGTGELFF. CDR3 in DNA: TGTGCCAGCTCACCACTGCTCTGGGAGGGTACCGGGGAGCTGTTTTTT.

This clone was counted once. This chain links TRBV13 with TRBJ2-5, with 13 bases aligning to TRBD2. This CDR3 contains 18 residues. Losses at the gene ends were 3 bases for V and 0 bases for J; bases not matched to a gene: 7. Germline V gives CDR1 PRHDT, CDR2 FYEKMQ (reference sequence). CDR3 nucleotides: TGTGCCAGCAGCTTCAGACTAGCGGGGGGCCGGTACCAAGAGACCCAGTACTTC. It yields the protein CASSFRLAGGRYQETQYF. Variable domain in full (rest from reference TRBV13 and TRBJ2-5): AAGVIQSPRHLIKEKRETATLKCYPIPRHDTVYWYQQGPGQDPQFLISFYEKMQSDKGSIPDRFSAQQFSDYHSELNMSSLELGDSALYFCASSFRLAGGRYQETQYFGPGTRLLVL.

J is TRBJ1-1 and V is TRBV14, with 7 bases that match TRBD1. Germline V gene sequence: CDR1 SGHDN, CDR2 FVKESK. Trimming took 2 bases from V and 4 from J; bases not matched to a gene: 4. The CDR3 loop spans 14 amino acids. The CDR3 loop is CASSQRSGGTEAFF. CDR3 bases: TGTGCCAGCAGCCAAAGATCAGGGGGCACTGAAGCTTTCTTT.

The V gene is TRBV2, the J gene TRBJ2-1; 9 bases are a match to TRBD2. V lost 2 bases, J lost 9 bases, and 8 bases stayed unmatched. Per germline, CDR1 SNHLY and CDR2 FYNNEI. This CDR3 is 15 amino acids long. The CDR3 nucleotides are TGTGCCAGCAGTGAACAACCTAGCGGGGATATTGAGCAGTTCTTC. Translated, it gives CASSEQPSGDIEQFF.

The gene calls are TRBV11-2 and TRBJ1-1; no firm D call. Germline values: CDR1 SGHAT, CDR2 FQNNGV. Trimming shortened V by 5 bases and J by 5 bases, and 9 bases separated the two germline ends. The length of the CDR3 is 12 residues. The CDR3 DNA reads TGTGCCAGCAGCAGAAGTGGGACTGAAGCTTTCTTT. It specifies CASSRSGTEAFF.

The rearrangement links TRBV13 to TRBJ1-1; TRBD1 aligns across 7 bases. J was trimmed by 0 bases and V by 5 bases; bases with no gene match: 12. The CDR3 extends over 17 amino acids. Germline V CDR1 and CDR2: PRHDT, FYEKMQ (reference sequence). CDR3 nucleotides: TGTGCCAGCAGCGTATCAGGGGGGACCCCAATGAACACTGAAGCTTTCTTT. Translation gives CASSVSGGTPMNTEAFF.

The rearrangement links TRBV12-5 to TRBJ1-2; 8 bases map to TRBD1. V was pared by 2 bases and J by 3 bases, with 11 bases of the junction left unmatched. The germline V gene has CDR1 LGHNT and CDR2 FRNRAP. The CDR3 loop spans 17 amino acids. CDR3 DNA: TGTGCTAGTGGTTTGACAACCGGACAGGGTAGGGACTATGGCTACACCTTC. Translation: CASGLTTGQGRDYGYTF.

The chain employs TRBV2 and TRBJ2-3, with 7 bases lining up with TRBD1. After removal of 1 base from V and 4 bases from J, the junction contained 14 bases not matched to a gene. The germline gives CDR1 SNHLY, CDR2 FYNNEI. This CDR3 region has 18 residues. The CDR3 reads CASSEGEPTGWKADTQYF. CDR3 DNA sequence: TGTGCCAGCAGTGAAGGGGAACCGACAGGGTGGAAAGCAGATACGCAGTATTTT.

CDR3 bases: TGTGCCAGCAGTGAATTTGGCGGAGCAAATGAGCAGTTCTTC. It is translated as CASSEFGGANEQFF. This chain connects TRBV6-1 to TRBJ2-1; D is unresolved. Deletions cut 2 bases from V and 7 bases from J, with 12 bases between. The germline gives CDR1 MNHNS, CDR2 SASEGT. This CDR3 is 14 amino acids long.

The chain recombines TRBV5-1 with TRBJ2-7; D not resolved. The CDR3 sequence is 14 residues long. CDR1 and CDR2 from the germline V gene are SGHRS and YFSETQ. V lost 6 bases to trimming and J lost 3 bases, with 16 bases between them. CDR3 sequence reads: CASTRTPQDYEQYF. DNA of the CDR3: TGCGCCAGCACTCGGACCCCTCAAGACTACGAGCAGTACTTC.

This clone was observed a handful of times. This chain uses TRBV4-2 with TRBJ1-1; TRBD1 is a possible D gene (6 bases). CDR3 size: 16 residues. The germline V and J ends were trimmed by 0 bases and 6 bases, with 17 bases remaining between them. Germline V gene data show CDR1 as LGHNA and CDR2 as YNFKEQ. The CDR3 region is CASSQDLWQGRAEAFF. In nucleotides, the CDR3 is TGTGCCAGCAGCCAAGATCTTTGGCAGGGGAGGGCTGAAGCTTTCTTT.